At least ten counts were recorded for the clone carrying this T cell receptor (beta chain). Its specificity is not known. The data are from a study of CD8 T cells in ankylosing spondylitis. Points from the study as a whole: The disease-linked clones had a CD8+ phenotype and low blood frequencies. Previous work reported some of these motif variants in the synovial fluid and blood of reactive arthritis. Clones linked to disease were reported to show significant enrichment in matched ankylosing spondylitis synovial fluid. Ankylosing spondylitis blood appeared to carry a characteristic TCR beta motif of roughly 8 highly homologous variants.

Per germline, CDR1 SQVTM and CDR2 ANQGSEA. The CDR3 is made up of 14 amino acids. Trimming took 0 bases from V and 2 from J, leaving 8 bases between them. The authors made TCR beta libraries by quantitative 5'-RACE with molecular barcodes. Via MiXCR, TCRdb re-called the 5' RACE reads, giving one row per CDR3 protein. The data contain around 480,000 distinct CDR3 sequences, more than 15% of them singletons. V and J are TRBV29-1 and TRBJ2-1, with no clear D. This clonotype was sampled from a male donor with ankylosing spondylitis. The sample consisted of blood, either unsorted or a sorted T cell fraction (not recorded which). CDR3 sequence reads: CSVEDGKAYNEQFF. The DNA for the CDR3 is TGCAGCGTTGAAGACGGTAAAGCCTACAATGAGCAGTTCTTC.